The clone carrying this T cell receptor (beta chain) was picked up a small number of times. This entry belongs to a study of T-cell memory formation after mild COVID-19. The germline V and J ends were trimmed by 0 bases and 5 bases, with 4 bases remaining between them. Germline V gene lookup returns CDR1 DFQATT and CDR2 SNEGSKA (reference sequence). This CDR3 has 11 residues. TCRdb reprocessed the 5' RACE reads via MiXCR and lists one record per CDR3 protein. The sample lists about 250,000 distinct CDR3 sequences; around 17% were seen once. The chain combines TRBV20-1 with TRBJ2-5; D is ambiguous. Sequencing was done on a sample of PBMCs or a T cell subset sorted from them (not recorded which). This TCR came from a man between 18 and 35 years old who had mild COVID-19 (a few samples of this study predate the infection). Cell type and time point are not known. The CDR3 loop is CSARDLETQYF. The CDR3 DNA reads as TGCAGTGCTAGAGATCTGGAGACCCAGTACTTC.